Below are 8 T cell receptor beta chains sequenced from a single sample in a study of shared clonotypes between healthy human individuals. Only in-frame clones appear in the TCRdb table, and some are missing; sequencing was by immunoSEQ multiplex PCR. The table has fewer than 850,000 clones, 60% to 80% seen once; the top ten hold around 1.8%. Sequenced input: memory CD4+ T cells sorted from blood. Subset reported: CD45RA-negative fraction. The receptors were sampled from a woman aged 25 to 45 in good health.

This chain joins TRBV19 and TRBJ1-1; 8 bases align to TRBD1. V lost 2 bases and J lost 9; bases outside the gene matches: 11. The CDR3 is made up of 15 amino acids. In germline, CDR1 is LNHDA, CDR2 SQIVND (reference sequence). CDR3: CASSITWTGSPKAFF. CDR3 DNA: TGTGCCAGTAGTATAACTTGGACAGGGTCCCCGAAAGCTTTCTTT.

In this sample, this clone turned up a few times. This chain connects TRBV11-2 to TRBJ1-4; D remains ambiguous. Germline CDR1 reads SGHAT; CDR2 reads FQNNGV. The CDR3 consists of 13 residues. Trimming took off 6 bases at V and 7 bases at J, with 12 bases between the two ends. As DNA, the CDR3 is TGTGCCAGCAGTCTAGGATCCGTTGAAAAACTGTTTTTT. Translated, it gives CASSLGSVEKLFF.

CDR3 region: CASSDRQPGNTIYF. CDR3 bases: TGTGCCAGCAGCGACCGCCAGCCGGGAAACACCATATATTTT. V is TRBV7-2 and J is TRBJ1-3; D is undetermined. Germline V CDR1 and CDR2: SGHTA, FQGNSA. CDR3 length: 14 residues. The ends were cut back, 5 bases at V and 4 bases at J, with 12 bases in the middle.

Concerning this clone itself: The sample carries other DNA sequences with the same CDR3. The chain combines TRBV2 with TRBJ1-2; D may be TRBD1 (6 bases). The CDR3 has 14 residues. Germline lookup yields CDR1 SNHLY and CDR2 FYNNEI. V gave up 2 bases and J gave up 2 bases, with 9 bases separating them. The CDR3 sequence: CASSERGLNYGYTF. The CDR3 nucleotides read TGTGCCAGCAGTGAACGGGGGCTCAACTATGGCTACACCTTC.

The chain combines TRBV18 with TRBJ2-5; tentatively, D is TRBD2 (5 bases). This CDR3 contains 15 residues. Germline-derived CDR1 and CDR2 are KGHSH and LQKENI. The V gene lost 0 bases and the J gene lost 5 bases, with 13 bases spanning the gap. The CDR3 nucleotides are TGTGCCAGCTCACCACCGACGTCCGGGATGGAGACCCAGTACTTC. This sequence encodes CASSPPTSGMETQYF.

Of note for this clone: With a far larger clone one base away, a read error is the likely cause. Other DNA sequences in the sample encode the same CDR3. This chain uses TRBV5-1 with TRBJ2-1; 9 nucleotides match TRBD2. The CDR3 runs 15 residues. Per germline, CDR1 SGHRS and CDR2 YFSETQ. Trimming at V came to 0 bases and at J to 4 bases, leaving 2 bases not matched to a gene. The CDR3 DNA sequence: TGCGCCAGCAGCTTGGGTAGCGGGAGTTACAATGAGCAGTTCTTC. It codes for CASSLGSGSYNEQFF.

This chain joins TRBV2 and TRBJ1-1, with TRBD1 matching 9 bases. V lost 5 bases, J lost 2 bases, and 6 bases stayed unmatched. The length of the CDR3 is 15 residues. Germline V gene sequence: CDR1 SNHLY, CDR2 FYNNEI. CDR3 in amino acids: CASSNRDRANTEAFF. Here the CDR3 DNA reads TGTGCCAGCAGTAATCGGGACAGGGCTAACACTGAAGCTTTCTTT.

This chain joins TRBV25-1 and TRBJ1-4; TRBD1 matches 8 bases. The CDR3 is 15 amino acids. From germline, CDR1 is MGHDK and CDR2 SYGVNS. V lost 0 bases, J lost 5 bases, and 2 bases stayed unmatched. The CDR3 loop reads CASSEYGTGNEKLFF. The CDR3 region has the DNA TGTGCCAGCAGTGAATACGGGACAGGCAATGAAAAACTGTTTTTT.